Here is one T cell receptor (beta chain) with its context. Antigen: not known. The data stem from a study of OX40 agonist ivuxolimab in advanced cancers. Study details: Those enrolled were about 80% male, with a mean age of around 58 years and ages from roughly 20 to 90.

V gave up 2 bases and J gave up 0 bases, with 6 bases separating them. The CDR3 is 13 residues long. Germline CDR1 SGHKS, CDR2 YYEKEE (reference sequence). Overall study results and limits: The average count of expanded clones was higher among CD8+ T cells than among CD4+.

TCRdb's table, derived via immunoSEQ multiplex PCR, lists solely in-frame clones and lacks some. The sample yields 30,000 to 45,000 clones, approximately 79% seen once. The specimen was CD4+ or CD8+ T cells sorted from blood, collected in a trial of the OX40 agonist ivuxolimab. The gene calls are TRBV5-5 and TRBJ2-7; D is possibly TRBD2 (6 bases). This receptor was obtained from an adult with an advanced solid tumor such as melanoma, head and neck, liver or kidney cancer. The chain's CDR3 is CASSFGSSYEQYF. CDR3 DNA sequence: TGTGCCAGCAGCTTCGGGAGCTCCTACGAGCAGTACTTC.